This TCR beta chain comes out of a study of blood T cell repertoires in COVID-19. Across the whole study: PBMCs, B-cell-depleted T cells, or T cells provided the cDNA or gDNA that made up the material.

The V end was cut by 4 bases, the J end by 8 bases, with 21 bases between. CDR3 length: 16 amino acids. The V gene's germline CDR1 is KGHDR and CDR2 SFDVKD. TCRdb's table, derived via immunoSEQ multiplex PCR, lists solely in-frame clones and lacks some. The table records 180,000 or so clones, over 80% of them present only once. Sequencing was performed on peripheral blood. This receptor was obtained from a woman in her forties with COVID-19, enrolled during active disease. V usage is TRBV24-1 and J usage is TRBJ2-3; possible D gene TRBD1, 6 bases. The CDR3 loop reads CATSETGNGFEGTQYF. CDR3 coding DNA: TGTGCCACCAGTGAAACAGGGAACGGGTTTGAGGGTACGCAGTATTTT.